These T cell receptor beta chains were read from a single sample in a study of identical twins' blood T cells. TCRdb redid the calling of the 5' RACE reads with MiXCR, one entry per CDR3 protein. The table has 300,000 to 450,000 distinct CDR3 sequences, roughly 27% seen once; the top ten hold 6% to 7%. The sequenced sample consisted of PBMCs. The receptors were gathered from a woman aged 18 to 50 in good health. The CDR3 runs from the conserved cysteine through the conserved F or W. D genes are given only for firm matches. Part of the rows lack a size; the others show once, few, many or a class for expanded clones.

j_call,clone_size,d_call,v_call,cdr3_nt,cdr3_aa
TRBJ2-3,-,-,TRBV12-3/TRBV12-4,TGTGCCAGCAGTTTAGGCAGGCAGGCGCGCACGCAGTATTTT,CASSLGRQARTQYF
TRBJ1-2,-,-,TRBV11-2,TGTGCCAGCAGACAACAGGATTTGTATGGCTACACCTTC,CASRQQDLYGYTF
TRBJ2-2,-,TRBD1,TRBV11-2,TGTGCCAGCAGCCTCTCCGGGACAGTCACCGGGGAGCTGTTTTTT,CASSLSGTVTGELFF
TRBJ1-1,many,TRBD1,TRBV6-5,TGTGCCAGCAGGTCGACAGGGTCCATGAACACTGAAGCTTTCTTT,CASRSTGSMNTEAFF
TRBJ2-1,-,-,TRBV6-2/TRBV6-3,TGTGCCAGCAGTTATAGCCACAATGAGCAGTTCTTC,CASSYSHNEQFF
TRBJ2-2,many,-,TRBV6-2/TRBV6-3,TGTGCCAGCACCTCCACCGGGGAGCTGTTTTTT,CASTSTGELFF
TRBJ2-3,few,-,TRBV7-6,TGTGCCACCAGTGTTGGGGGATTCACAGATACGCAGTATTTT,CATSVGGFTDTQYF
TRBJ1-2,few,-,TRBV20-1,TGCAGTGCTAGCGCAGCGAGGGGATCCCGTGGCTACACCTTC,CSASAARGSRGYTF
TRBJ1-2,-,-,TRBV5-1,TGCGCCAGCAGCACATGGGGCAGCCCCAACTATGGCTACACCTTC,CASSTWGSPNYGYTF
TRBJ1-1,many,-,TRBV10-3,TGTGCCATCGGGGGGACGGACACTGAAGCTTTCTTT,CAIGGTDTEAFF
TRBJ1-1,-,-,TRBV14,TGTGCCAGCAGCCAAGATGGGTGCACTGAAGCTTTCTTT,CASSQDGCTEAFF
TRBJ2-2,-,-,TRBV9,TGTGCCAGCAGCGCCCTTAGAAACACCGGGGAGCTGTTTTTT,CASSALRNTGELFF
TRBJ2-3,few,-,TRBV11-2,TGTGCCAGCAGCTTACCGGGACACCTCACAGATACGCAGTATTTT,CASSLPGHLTDTQYF
TRBJ1-5,many,-,TRBV7-2,TGTGCCAGCAGCTTACTCGGACAGCGCAATCAGCCCCAGCATTTT,CASSLLGQRNQPQHF
TRBJ1-1,-,TRBD1,TRBV29-1,TGCAGCGTCACACAGGGGGGGTTTAACACTGAAGCTTTCTTT,CSVTQGGFNTEAFF
TRBJ1-2,-,TRBD1,TRBV6-2/TRBV6-3,TGTGCCAGCAGTTACTCAGGGGGCCATGGCTACACCTTC,CASSYSGGHGYTF
TRBJ1-1,-,-,TRBV7-9,TGTGCCAGCAGCCCCCAGGGTGAGACTGAAGCTTTCTTT,CASSPQGETEAFF
TRBJ2-7,few,-,TRBV29-1,TGCAGCGTTGAGGGGGACTCCTACGAGCAGTACTTC,CSVEGDSYEQYF
TRBJ1-1,-,-,TRBV29-1,TGCAGCGTCCGATCCATGATGAACACTGAAGCTTTCTTT,CSVRSMMNTEAFF
TRBJ2-3,-,TRBD1,TRBV7-8,TGTGCCATCCTAACCTCCGACAGGGTAGGGGAATTT,CAILTSDRVGEF
TRBJ2-5,few,-,TRBV5-1,TGCGCCAGCAGCTTGGTCATTCAGGGGGAGACCCAGTACTTC,CASSLVIQGETQYF
TRBJ1-1,-,-,TRBV11-2,TGTGCCGGCAGCCCCCGGTATCTTTTAGCTTTCTTT,CAGSPRYLLAFF
TRBJ1-2,-,-,TRBV29-1,TGCAGCGTTGAAGATCGTTTTTTTATTAAGGACAGAGCCTACTATGGCTACACCTTC,CSVEDRFFIKDRAYYGYTF
TRBJ1-4,few,-,TRBV20-1,TGCAGTGCTAGAGACAGGGCCCCCAATGAAAAACTGTTTTTT,CSARDRAPNEKLFF
TRBJ2-2,-,-,TRBV2,TGTACCAGCAGTGAAGGGACACTCACCGGGGAGCTGTTTTTT,CTSSEGTLTGELFF
TRBJ2-6,many,-,TRBV20-1,TGCAGTGCTAGAGATTCATTCTCTGGGGCCAACGTCCTGACTTTC,CSARDSFSGANVLTF
TRBJ1-4,-,-,TRBV20-1,TGCAGTGCTAGGCACAGGATAAATGAAAAACTGTTTTTT,CSARHRINEKLFF
TRBJ2-3,-,TRBD2,TRBV10-2,TGCGCCAACAGAAGACTAGCGGGAGGAGTGGATACGCAGTATTTT,CANRRLAGGVDTQYF
TRBJ1-1,-,TRBD1,TRBV7-8,TGTGCCAGCAGCTTGGGACAGGCTAGTACTGAAGCTTTCTTT,CASSLGQASTEAFF
TRBJ2-7,few,-,TRBV3-1,TGTGCCAGCAGCCGGACAGTTACCTACGAGCAGTACTTC,CASSRTVTYEQYF
TRBJ2-2,-,-,TRBV9,TGTGCCAGCAGCTACACAGGGTCGACCGGGGAGCTGTTTTTT,CASSYTGSTGELFF
TRBJ2-7,few,-,TRBV20-1,TGCAGTGCAAACCGGGACACCTCCTACGAGCAGTACTTC,CSANRDTSYEQYF
TRBJ2-7,-,TRBD2,TRBV18,TGTGCCAGCTCATCCGGGCTAGCGGCAACCTACGAGCAGTACTTC,CASSSGLAATYEQYF
TRBJ1-2,few,-,TRBV30,TGTGCCTGGAGTGGGGCCTATGGCTACACCTTC,CAWSGAYGYTF
TRBJ2-5,-,-,TRBV6-6,TGTGCCAGCAGTCCCCCCTTCGGGACCCAGTACTTC,CASSPPFGTQYF
TRBJ2-7,-,TRBD1,TRBV18,TGTGCCAGCTCACCTGGGACAGGGGAGACCTACGAGCAGTACTTC,CASSPGTGETYEQYF
TRBJ1-3,-,TRBD1,TRBV7-9,TGTGCCAGCAGCCAACAGGGGGGAAACACCATATATTTT,CASSQQGGNTIYF
TRBJ2-1,few,-,TRBV20-1,TGCAGTGCTAGGGACGCGTCGCGAGAGCAGTTCTTC,CSARDASREQFF
TRBJ2-4,-,-,TRBV6-6,-,CASSVGQGATYF